Below are 19 T cell receptor beta chains sequenced from a single sample in a study of neurological immune-mediated disorders (dated by TCRdb to about 2019). The library relied on 5' RACE. Sequencing relied on an Illumina HiSeq 2500. In TCRdb, the public reads were trimmed at Q25 with fastp and aligned with MiXCR, with productive beta chains retained. For every CDR3 protein sequence, its rows merge into one entry that carries the most common genes and DNA. This sample has about 29,000 distinct CDR3 sequences in its table, and 2.5% to 4% of those were observed once. Around 7.1% of the sample comes from the top ten. Sequencing was done on a sample of PBMCs. All receptors derive from a woman aged 25-40 years with multiple sclerosis.

The sample holds many counts of this clonotype. This chain joins TRBV7-8 and TRBJ1-5, with D unclear. The V gene lost 2 bases and the J gene lost 2 bases, with 16 bases spanning the gap. Germline lookup yields CDR1 SGHVS and CDR2 FQNEAQ. CDR3 length equals 17 residues. For the CDR3, the DNA is TGTGCCAGCAGCTTAAGTTTTCGCAGTGGGGGCAATCAGCCCCAGCATTTT. Protein product: CASSLSFRSGGNQPQHF.

Many counts were recorded for this clonotype. The J gene is TRBJ2-1, the V gene TRBV12-3 or TRBV12-4; D uncertain. The CDR3 totals 14 residues. Trimming removed 2 bases from V and 2 bases from J, with 7 bases in between. CDR3 DNA sequence: TGTGCCAGCAGTTTAAAGTGGGCCTACAATGAGCAGTTCTTC. Translated: CASSLKWAYNEQFF.

A word on this clonotype: Given a much more abundant clone one base away, this may be a read error. The J gene is TRBJ2-7, the V gene TRBV7-2, with 8 bases aligning to TRBD2. Germline V gene sequence: CDR1 SGHTA, CDR2 FQGNSA. This CDR3 contains 16 residues. V was pared by 1 base and J by 1 base, with 6 bases of the junction left unmatched. The chain's CDR3 is CASSLDSGKLSYEQYF. CDR3 DNA: TGTGCCAGCAGCTTAGATAGCGGGAAGTTATCCTACGAGCAGTACTTC.

Many counts were recorded for this clonotype. The chain links TRBV5-1 to TRBJ2-5, with D perhaps TRBD1 or TRBD2 (5 bases each). The V gene's germline CDR1 is SGHRS and CDR2 YFSETQ. V dropped 0 bases and J dropped 1 base, with 10 bases sitting between them. CDR3 length: 15 residues. CDR3 amino acids: CASSLVGGGQETQYF. In nucleotides, the CDR3 is TGCGCCAGCAGCTTGGTAGGTGGGGGCCAAGAGACCCAGTACTTC.

Many counts were recorded for this clonotype. The gene calls are TRBV5-1 and TRBJ2-3, with unresolved D. There are 14 residues in the CDR3. The V end lost 4 bases, the J end lost 1 base, and 10 bases lay between the germline ends. Looked up from germline, CDR1 is SGHRS and CDR2 is YFSETQ. This CDR3 is CASSRVPRTDTQYF. The CDR3 DNA is TGCGCCAGCAGCAGGGTTCCGCGCACAGATACGCAGTATTTT.

This clonotype has ten or more counts. The V gene is TRBV20-1, the J gene TRBJ2-7; TRBD2 matches at 9 bases. Germline V CDR1 and CDR2: DFQATT, SNEGSKA (reference sequence). The CDR3 runs 15 residues. V dropped 2 bases and J dropped 0; count of bases not matched to a gene: 5. CDR3 residues: CSARSLAGSSYEQYF. The CDR3 DNA sequence: TGCAGTGCTAGATCCCTAGCGGGGAGCTCCTACGAGCAGTACTTC.

This clonotype was recorded at least ten times. The V gene is TRBV2, the J gene TRBJ2-5; 8 nucleotides line up with TRBD1. The CDR3 is made up of 14 amino acids. V shed 3 bases, J shed 5 bases, and the junction held 5 bases outside the gene matches. The V gene's germline CDR1 is SNHLY and CDR2 FYNNEI. The CDR3, as DNA: TGTGCCAGCAGTGACAGGACAGGGACGGAGACCCAGTACTTC. Translation gives CASSDRTGTETQYF.

As for this clonotype: This may arise from a read error, as a much more abundant clone is one base away. The gene calls are TRBV20-1 and TRBJ2-7; D is unresolved. Trimming stripped 5 bases from V and 2 bases from J, with 19 bases between. Germline values: CDR1 DFQATT, CDR2 SNEGSKA (reference sequence). This CDR3 region has 15 residues. Written as DNA, the CDR3 is TGCAGTGCTGTCGTCGCTAGGGAAAGTCCCTACGAGCAGTACTTC. Amino acid sequence: CSAVVARESPYEQYF.

This clonotype was counted a few times. This may come from a read error, since a much larger clone is one base off. The rearrangement uses TRBV18 and TRBJ1-5; D is undetermined. Germline V gene lookup returns CDR1 KGHSH and CDR2 LQKENI. CDR3 size: 14 residues. V dropped 6 bases and J dropped 4 bases, with 13 bases sitting between them. The CDR3: CASSLLEDNQPQHF. As DNA, the CDR3 is TGTGCCAGCTCCCTTTTGGAAGATAATCAGCCCCAGCATTTT.

This clonotype was seen repeatedly, ten times or more. The V and J genes are TRBV7-6 and TRBJ1-5, with D unresolved. In germline, CDR1 is SGHVS, CDR2 FNYEAQ. The length of the CDR3 is 13 residues. The germline V and J ends were trimmed by 5 bases and 5 bases, with 10 bases remaining between them. DNA of the CDR3: TGTGCCAGCAGCCCCCGAGATTATCAGCCCCAGCATTTT. Protein sequence: CASSPRDYQPQHF.

In its sample, this clonotype was seen many times. The chain couples TRBV12-3 or TRBV12-4 to TRBJ1-5; D not resolved. This CDR3 is 13 amino acids long. The V gene lost 6 bases and the J gene lost 4 bases, with 10 bases spanning the gap. In DNA form, the CDR3 reads TGTGCCAGCAGAGAGCAGGCTAATCAGCCCCAGCATTTT. Its protein product is CASREQANQPQHF.

This clonotype was observed many times. The rearrangement links TRBV5-6 to TRBJ2-7; TRBD2 is a possible D gene (6 bases). Trimming removed 7 bases at V and 4 bases at J, with 15 bases between. In germline, CDR1 is SGHDT, CDR2 YYEEEE. This CDR3 region has 13 residues. This chain's CDR3 is CASAEGIGYEQYF. The CDR3 nucleotides are TGTGCCAGCGCGGAGGGAATAGGGTACGAGCAGTACTTC.

This clonotype was detected many times. The V and J genes are TRBV18 and TRBJ2-7; D not certain. The V gene lost 3 bases and the J gene lost 3 bases, with 12 bases spanning the gap. CDR1 and CDR2 (germline): KGHSH, LQKENI. The CDR3 loop spans 14 amino acids. CDR3 in amino acids: CASSPDALYYEQYF. DNA of the CDR3: TGTGCCAGCTCACCCGATGCCTTGTACTACGAGCAGTACTTC.

About this clonotype: This may be a read error, as it is one base from a much larger clone. The chain joins TRBV5-1 to TRBJ2-7; D ambiguous. The CDR3 is 14 amino acids. Germline CDR1 reads SGHRS; CDR2 reads YFSETQ. V lost 2 bases and J 2 bases, leaving 11 bases between the germline ends. The CDR3 sequence is CASSLSRGTYEQYF. As DNA, the CDR3 is TGCGCCAGCAGCTTATCTAGAGGTACCTACGAGCAGTACTTC.

This clonotype appeared a few times. V is TRBV2 and J is TRBJ2-7, with 7 bases lining up with TRBD1. This CDR3 has 14 residues. With V trimmed by 6 bases and J by 4 bases, 9 bases remained unmatched. Germline loops: CDR1 SNHLY, CDR2 FYNNEI. The CDR3 spells CASRRQGTTYEQYF. The CDR3, as DNA: TGTGCCAGCAGACGACAGGGTACGACTTACGAGCAGTACTTC.

J is TRBJ2-5 and V is TRBV20-1; 8 bases are shared with TRBD2. The V segment lost 8 bases and the J segment 1 base; nucleotides outside the gene matches: 3. The CDR3 covers 12 residues. Germline V gene sequence: CDR1 DFQATT, CDR2 SNEGSKA (reference sequence). Here the CDR3 DNA reads TGCAGTTCCGGGGGGGCCCAAGAGACCCAGTACTTC. Its protein is CSSGGAQETQYF.

This clonotype was counted at least ten times. The chain has TRBV6-5 and TRBJ1-6, with D perhaps TRBD1 (6 bases). The CDR3 length is 14 residues. The V gene lost 6 bases and the J gene lost 7 bases, with 13 bases spanning the gap. Germline lookup yields CDR1 MNHEY and CDR2 SVGAGI. As DNA, the CDR3 is TGTGCCAGCAGCCCTGACAGGCGAAATTCACCCCTCCACTTT. The encoded protein is CASSPDRRNSPLHF.

There are many counts of this clonotype. The rearrangement links TRBV18 to TRBJ2-3; D may be TRBD2 (6 bases). Deletions cut 3 bases from V and 2 bases from J, with 9 bases between. The CDR3 loop spans 14 amino acids. CDR1 and CDR2 from the germline V gene are KGHSH and LQKENI. The CDR3 loop reads CASSPSGLTDTQYF. For the CDR3, the DNA is TGTGCCAGCTCACCTAGCGGTCTCACAGATACGCAGTATTTT.

As concerns this clonotype: A much larger clone lies one base from this, so it may be a read error. The V gene is TRBV7-8, the J gene TRBJ2-5; a possible D gene is TRBD2 (6 bases). Germline CDR1 SGHVS, CDR2 FQNEAQ. This CDR3 comprises 11 residues. The chain's CDR3 is CASRLETSQYF. In DNA form, the CDR3 reads TGTGCCAGCAGATTAGAGACTAGCCAGTACTTC.